The 18 T cell receptor beta chains below come from one sample, sequenced in a study of cytomegalovirus exposure and HLA in healthy donors. PCR primers comprised 60 Vbeta and 13 Jbeta primers. Only in-frame clones appear in the TCRdb table, and some are missing; sequencing was by immunoSEQ multiplex PCR. Altogether about 150,000 clones are present, around 77% being singletons, with the ten largest covering around 1.5%. Material: PBMCs. These receptors were taken from a man aged 35 to 55 in good health and CMV-seronegative.

This rearrangement joins TRBV30 to TRBJ2-6; 9 bases are a match to TRBD1. Unmatched junction bases numbered 4, after V lost 7 bases and J lost 0 bases. The CDR3 extends over 15 amino acids. From germline, CDR1 is GTSNPN and CDR2 SVGIG (reference sequence). The CDR3 DNA reads as TGTGCCTATGGGACAGGGAGCTCTGGGGCCAACGTCCTGACTTTC. It yields the protein CAYGTGSSGANVLTF.

The chain joins TRBV2 to TRBJ1-2, with TRBD1 as a possible D gene (5 bases). The ends were cut back, 6 bases at V and 2 bases at J, with 19 bases in the middle. CDR3 length equals 16 residues. Germline V gene sequence: CDR1 SNHLY, CDR2 FYNNEI. The CDR3 is CASSRGQGPSNYGYTF. The CDR3 DNA sequence: TGTGCCAGCAGCCGTGGGCAGGGCCCATCGAACTATGGCTACACCTTC.

This clone was counted many times. V and J are TRBV5-5 and TRBJ2-7; TRBD2 matches at 8 bases. The germline gives CDR1 SGHKS, CDR2 YYEKEE (reference sequence). The ends lost 2 bases at V and 3 bases at J; junction bases unmatched: 10. This CDR3 is built from 16 residues. As DNA, the CDR3 is TGTGCCAGCAGCTTCTCCGGGACTAGTCTTCTCTACGAGCAGTACTTC. As protein: CASSFSGTSLLYEQYF.

The V call is TRBV2, the J call TRBJ1-1, with 9 bases lining up with TRBD1. Trimming cost V 7 bases and J 4 bases; bases outside gene matches: 7. This CDR3 has 14 amino acids. In germline, CDR1 is SNHLY, CDR2 FYNNEI. DNA of the CDR3: TGTGCCAGCATCACGGACAGGGGTGTCACTGAAGCTTTCTTT. Translation: CASITDRGVTEAFF.

This rearrangement joins TRBV7-3 to TRBJ2-1, with a tentative D call TRBD1 (6 bases). The CDR3 contains 11 residues. V gave up 5 bases and J gave up 9 bases, with 8 bases separating them. Germline V lookup: CDR1 SGHTA, CDR2 FQGTGA. For the CDR3, the DNA is TGTGCCAGCAGCCTAGGGGGTGAGCAGTTCTTC. It is translated as CASSLGGEQFF.

This rearrangement joins TRBV2 to TRBJ1-5, with a tentative D call TRBD1 (5 bases). Trimming left V 7 bases short and J 0 bases short, with 10 bases between. The CDR3 length is 14 residues. Germline values: CDR1 SNHLY, CDR2 FYNNEI. The CDR3 coding sequence is TGTGCCAGCACTAGACAGAGTAGCAATCAGCCCCAGCATTTT. Its protein is CASTRQSSNQPQHF. The full variable domain, completed using reference TRBV2 and TRBJ1-5, is EPEVTQTPSHQVTQMGQEVILRCVPISNHLYFYWYRQILGQKVEFLVSFYNNEISEKSEIFDDQFSVERPDGSNFTLKIRSTKLEDSAMYFCASTRQSSNQPQHFGDGTRLSIL.

This chain connects TRBV10-2 to TRBJ2-5; a possible D gene is TRBD1 (6 bases). The CDR3 extends over 12 amino acids. V shed 6 bases and J shed 5 bases, with 10 bases lying between them. From germline, CDR1 is WSHSY and CDR2 SAAADI. This CDR3 reads CASSTGWETQYF. CDR3 bases: TGCGCCAGCAGCACAGGGTGGGAGACCCAGTACTTC.

The chain joins TRBV6-5 to TRBJ2-5, with TRBD2 identical over 11 bases. V shed 4 bases and J 5 bases; nucleotides not matched to a gene: 3. The CDR3 is 14 residues long. The germline V gene encodes CDR1 MNHEY and CDR2 SVGAGI. This CDR3 reads CASSSGTSGETQYF. The CDR3, as DNA: TGTGCCAGCAGTTCCGGGACTAGCGGTGAGACCCAGTACTTC.

This sequence joins TRBV11-2 and TRBJ2-3; 14 nucleotides align to TRBD2. From germline, CDR1 is SGHAT and CDR2 FQNNGV. The CDR3 loop spans 16 amino acids. Trimming removed 4 bases from V and 6 bases from J; junction bases left unmatched: 6. The CDR3 nucleotides read TGTGCCAGCAGCTCGGGACTAGCGGGAGCACAGGATACGCAGTATTTT. Protein sequence: CASSSGLAGAQDTQYF.

This clone was seen a few times. The V gene is TRBV28, the J gene TRBJ1-1; a weak D match, TRBD1 (6 bases). V was cut by 3 bases and J by 2 bases, with 10 bases left in between. This CDR3 has 14 amino acids. In germline, CDR1 is MDHEN, CDR2 SYDVKM. The CDR3 sequence: CASSLTGFNTEAFF. DNA of the CDR3: TGTGCCAGCAGTTTGACAGGCTTTAACACTGAAGCTTTCTTT.

Only a few counts were recorded for this clone. The gene calls are TRBV7-8 and TRBJ2-1; 11 nucleotides align to TRBD2. The ends lost 4 bases at V and 3 bases at J; junction bases unmatched: 2. CDR1 is SGHVS and CDR2 is FQNEAQ in the germline V gene. This CDR3 region has 15 residues. In nucleotides, the CDR3 is TGTGCCAGCAGCTCCACTAGCGGGGGCTACAATGAGCAGTTCTTC. It is translated as CASSSTSGGYNEQFF. Based on the CDR3 plus reference TRBV7-8 and TRBJ2-1, the full variable domain is GAGVSQSPRYKVAKRGQDVALRCDPISGHVSLFWYQQALGQGPEFLTYFQNEAQLDKSGLPSDRFFAERPEGSVSTLKIQRTQQEDSAVYLCASSSTSGGYNEQFFGPGTRLTVL.

This chain links TRBV6-5 with TRBJ2-2, with TRBD1 matching 10 bases. The CDR3 runs 15 residues. Germline V gene data show CDR1 as MNHEY and CDR2 as SVGAGI. Trimming at V came to 5 bases and at J to 5 bases, leaving 5 bases not matched to a gene. The chain's CDR3 is CASSPGTGETGELFF. The CDR3 DNA reads TGTGCCAGCAGTCCCGGGACAGGGGAAACCGGGGAGCTGTTTTTT.

V and J are TRBV27 and TRBJ2-7; TRBD1 aligns across 11 bases. CDR1 MNHEY and CDR2 SMNVEV come from the germline V gene (reference sequence). Trimming took 5 bases from V and 1 from J; bases not matched to a gene: 10. The CDR3 runs to 17 residues. The CDR3 nucleotides read TGTGCCAGCAGTGGGGGGGGACAGGGGGATAGGTCCTACGAGCAGTACTTC. Amino acid sequence: CASSGGGQGDRSYEQYF.

This rearrangement joins TRBV5-4 to TRBJ2-3, with 7 bases identical to TRBD1. V lost 0 bases to trimming and J lost 3 bases; unmatched junction nucleotides: 7. Germline-derived CDR1 and CDR2 are SGHNT and YYREEE (reference sequence). The CDR3 is 16 residues long. CDR3 residues: CASSLELTGSTDTQYF. The DNA of the CDR3 is TGTGCCAGCAGCTTGGAACTGACAGGGTCAACAGATACGCAGTATTTT.

V usage is TRBV30 and J usage is TRBJ1-2, with D hard to call. The CDR3 has 12 amino acids. Trimming took off 6 bases at V and 3 bases at J, with 11 bases between the two ends. Germline V gene data show CDR1 as GTSNPN and CDR2 as SVGIG (reference sequence). CDR3 region: CACLGDYYGYTF. CDR3 coding DNA: TGTGCCTGTCTCGGAGACTACTATGGCTACACCTTC.

The genes are TRBV28 and TRBJ1-1, with D uncertain. The V end lost 9 bases, the J end lost 6 bases, and 23 bases lay between the germline ends. Germline CDR1 and CDR2: MDHEN and SYDVKM. The CDR3 sequence is 15 residues long. The CDR3 here is CASSALQSYMPEAFF. In DNA, the CDR3 is TGTGCCAGTTCCGCCTTACAATCGTACATGCCTGAAGCTTTCTTT.

This clone has only a few counts. The V call is TRBV28, the J call TRBJ1-5; 8 bases agree with TRBD1. J lost 0 bases, V lost 6 bases, and 4 bases had no gene match. Germline V gene lookup returns CDR1 MDHEN and CDR2 SYDVKM. This CDR3 spans 15 amino acids. CDR3 amino acids: CASSPRGLSNQPQHF. The CDR3 bases are TGTGCCAGCAGCCCCAGGGGGCTTAGCAATCAGCCCCAGCATTTT. Full variable domain (outside the CDR3, taken from reference TRBV28 and TRBJ1-5): DVKVTQSSRYLVKRTGEKVFLECVQDMDHENMFWYRQDPGLGLRLIYFSYDVKMKEKGDIPEGYSVSREKKERFSLILESASTNQTSMYLCASSPRGLSNQPQHFGDGTRLSIL.

The rearrangement uses TRBV5-4 and TRBJ2-7, with D possibly being TRBD2 (6 bases). The germline V and J ends were trimmed by 3 bases and 0 bases, with 13 bases remaining between them. From germline, CDR1 is SGHNT and CDR2 YYREEE (reference sequence). This CDR3 comprises 15 residues. The CDR3, as DNA: TGTGCCAGCAGCTCTAACTTCGGGAGCTCCTACGAGCAGTACTTC. Its protein is CASSSNFGSSYEQYF.